This T cell receptor beta chain came from a study of blood T cell repertoires in COVID-19 (dated by TCRdb to 2018 to 2021). About the investigation overall: Samples from collaborators originated in the United States, Italy and Spain and spanned both the acute and convalescent phases of COVID-19. The prospective study material was composed of cDNA or gDNA derived from T cells, B-cell-depleted T cells, or PBMCs. Subjects who had been exposed to COVID-19, were actively infected with it, or had recovered from it provided the deeply sampled blood TCRbeta repertoires that made up the dataset. The repertoires were released in a freely available public database meant as a resource for research on the immune response to SARS-CoV-2. The samples were drawn from the first 160 participants of the ongoing ImmuneRACE study and from about 1,200 subjects provided by 6 global collaborators. The sample metadata nearly always contained a de-identified subject ID, COVID-19 status, age in years and sex. Where available, HLA class I and class II types were taken from metadata supplied by the sample provider and were not determined by assay-based typing.

Beyond this particular receptor, the publication reports: Clinical and demographic metadata were provided uncurated, with the amount varying by source and participant.

Looking up the germline V gene yields CDR1 KGHSH and CDR2 LQKENI. V loses 4 bases, J loses 2 bases, and the germline ends lie 15 bases apart. The CDR3 numbers 15 residues from cysteine through phenylalanine. The DNA shown is the 45-base CDR3, in frame from base 1. TCRbeta CDR3 regions were amplified from genomic DNA using the immunoSEQ Assay, a bias-controlled multiplex PCR. In the paper's pipeline: Within the assay, amplification of reference gene primers was used to estimate how many nucleated cells each sample contained. To quantify the absolute abundance of each unique TCRbeta CDR3 rearrangement, sequence reads were collapsed and filtered. Productive Simpson clonality was computed per sample as the square root of Simpson's diversity index over productive rearrangements. In its TCRdb copy, this immuneACCESS table keeps in-frame sequences only and misses some clones. Where compared with another copy, unresolved V genes explain less than half of these, and the others have no known cause. That table furnishes V, J and clone size, whereas the DNA furnished D and trimming. Recorded for this sample are 200,000 to 300,000 clones; 70% to 90% of them occurred a single time. The ten largest clones represent 1.5% to 2% of the sample.

About this clone: The clone's antigen remains unknown. Base qualities are not at hand, and no much larger clone is one base apart.

The collaborating institutions used their own protocols to collect whole blood in K2EDTA tubes. For TCRbeta analysis, collaborators shipped samples in one of three forms: frozen whole blood, isolated PBMCs, or DNA extracted from either of those sample types. Here the chain combines TRBV18 and TRBJ2-7, with no reliable assignment of the D segment. Sequenced sample: peripheral blood. This TCR was recovered from a man under 40 with active or convalescent COVID-19. This receptor has the CDR3 CASSHSGKKPYEQYF. At the DNA level, the sequence is TGTGCCAGCTCACATTCAGGAAAAAAACCCTACGAGCAGTACTTC.